One and the same sample provided the 20 T cell receptor beta chains below, sequenced in a study of CD8 T cells in ankylosing spondylitis. TCRdb ran MiXCR on the 5' RACE reads and lists one entry per CDR3 protein. The sample records about 220,000 distinct CDR3 sequences, 10% to 13% being singletons. Sequencing used blood, either unsorted or a sorted T cell fraction (not recorded which). The receptors come from a male donor with ankylosing spondylitis or in good health (not recorded which).

This clonotype appeared many times. This rearrangement joins TRBV20-1 to TRBJ2-3; tentative D call: TRBD1 (6 bases). The CDR3 contains 15 residues. In germline, CDR1 is DFQATT, CDR2 SNEGSKA (reference sequence). Between the trimmed V and J ends, which lost 1 base and 0 bases, there was a span of 11 bases. Here the CDR3 DNA reads TGCAGTGCTAGAGCGGAAAGGGGGAGCACAGATACGCAGTATTTT. Its translation is CSARAERGSTDTQYF.

This clonotype was seen a handful of times. The genes are TRBV7-2 and TRBJ1-4; 11 nucleotides match TRBD1. CDR1 is SGHTA and CDR2 is FQGNSA in the germline V gene. This CDR3 comprises 15 residues. The junction had 11 bases not matched to a gene; V was cut back by 7 bases and J by 10 bases. The CDR3 loop reads CASTLAQGQGGKLFF. The CDR3 bases are TGTGCCAGCACCCTAGCCCAGGGACAGGGGGGAAAACTGTTTTTT. Full variable domain (remainder filled in from reference TRBV7-2 and TRBJ1-4): GAGVSQSPSNKVTEKGKDVELRCDPISGHTALYWYRQSLGQGLEFLIYFQGNSAPDKSGLPSDRFSAERTGGSVSTLTIQRTQQEDSAVYLCASTLAQGQGGKLFFGSGTQLSVL.

Regarding this clonotype: One base away lies a much larger clone, so this may be a sequencing read error. This chain links TRBV20-1 with TRBJ1-1, with 8 nucleotides matching TRBD1. Per germline, CDR1 DFQATT and CDR2 SNEGSKA (reference sequence). The CDR3 extends over 14 amino acids. The CDR3 region is CSATYRGGGTEALF. The CDR3 nucleotides read TGCAGTGCTACATACAGGGGGGGGGGCACTGAAGCTCTCTTT.

This clonotype was recorded at least ten times. The chain combines TRBV7-2 with TRBJ2-3, with 10 positions matching TRBD2. Germline values: CDR1 SGHTA, CDR2 FQGNSA. The CDR3 has 16 amino acids. Trimming cost V 7 bases and J 0 bases; bases outside gene matches: 7. Here the CDR3 DNA reads TGTGCCAGCACCTTCCGACTAGCGGGCAGCACAGATACGCAGTATTTT. Translation gives CASTFRLAGSTDTQYF.

This clonotype occurred many times. The genes are TRBV5-1 and TRBJ2-7, with D hard to call. The CDR3 is 12 amino acids. Germline V gene lookup returns CDR1 SGHRS and CDR2 YFSETQ. V was clipped by 3 bases and J by 3 bases, with 7 bases between them. The CDR3 DNA sequence: TGCGCCAGCAGCTCCCTTGACTACGAGCAGTACTTC. Translation: CASSSLDYEQYF. Using reference TRBV5-1 and TRBJ2-7 for the parts outside the CDR3, the full variable domain is KAGVTQTPRYLIKTRGQQVTLSCSPISGHRSVSWYQQTPGQGLQFLFEYFSETQRNKGNFPGRFSGRQFSNSRSEMNVSTLELGDSALYLCASSSLDYEQYFGPGTRLTVT.

The V and J genes are TRBV7-2 and TRBJ1-1; 8 nucleotides align to TRBD1. This CDR3 is 15 amino acids long. Germline loops: CDR1 SGHTA, CDR2 FQGNSA. Germline trimming cut 5 bases from V and 4 bases from J; bases unmatched to any gene: 9. The CDR3 sequence is CASSLATGVGTEAFF. The CDR3 coding sequence is TGTGCCAGCAGCCTTGCGACAGGGGTGGGCACTGAAGCTTTCTTT.

This clonotype was observed many times. The V gene is TRBV6-5, the J gene TRBJ2-7, with a weak D call TRBD2 (5 bases). Trimming removed 4 bases from V and 2 bases from J, with 12 bases in between. This CDR3 is built from 14 residues. Germline CDR1 MNHEY, CDR2 SVGAGI. As DNA, the CDR3 is TGTGCCAGCAGTTTCTCCAGCGGCCCCTACGAGCAGTACTTC. Amino acids: CASSFSSGPYEQYF.

This clonotype was found many times. The chain is built from TRBV20-1 and TRBJ2-7, with no clear D. The CDR3 is 13 residues long. Germline values: CDR1 DFQATT, CDR2 SNEGSKA (reference sequence). The V end was cut by 0 bases, the J end by 9 bases, with 15 bases between. The CDR3 sequence is CSARDPFLDVQYF. CDR3 sequence (DNA): TGCAGTGCTAGAGATCCCTTTCTAGACGTGCAGTACTTC.

This clonotype has at least ten counts. The V call is TRBV29-1, the J call TRBJ2-1, with D hard to call. The V end lost 1 base, the J end lost 8 bases, and 3 bases lay between the germline ends. The CDR3 runs to 10 residues. CDR1 SQVTM and CDR2 ANQGSEA come from the germline V gene. In nucleotides, the CDR3 is TGCAGCGTTGAAGTATATGAGCAGTTCTTC. This sequence encodes CSVEVYEQFF.

To note about this clonotype: This may be a read error: a much more frequent sequence differs by one nucleotide. The rearrangement uses TRBV7-3 and TRBJ2-1, with 8 bases lining up with TRBD2. This CDR3 spans 14 amino acids. Germline CDR1 is SGHTA and CDR2 is FQGTGA. Here the CDR3 DNA reads TGTGCCAGCAGCTTGGCTAGCGGGTACAATAAGCAGTTCTTC. Its translation is CASSLASGYNKQFF. Drawing the rest from reference TRBV7-3 and TRBJ2-1, the complete variable domain is GAGVSQTPSNKVTEKGKYVELRCDPISGHTALYWYRQSLGQGPEFLIYFQGTGAADDSGLPNDRFFAVRPEGSVSTLKIQRTERGDSAVYLCASSLASGYNKQFFGPGTRLTVL.

J is TRBJ2-1 and V is TRBV9, with 12 bases that match TRBD2. CDR1 is SGDLS, CDR2 YYNGEE, per germline. J was trimmed by 8 bases and V by 4 bases; bases with no gene match: 10. This CDR3 has 16 residues. CDR3: CASSTSGGPPQHEQFF. The CDR3 DNA reads as TGTGCCAGCAGCACTAGCGGGGGGCCGCCTCAGCATGAGCAGTTCTTC. The whole variable domain, filled in from reference TRBV9 and TRBJ2-1, reads DSGVTQTPKHLITATGQRVTLRCSPRSGDLSVYWYQQSLDQGLQFLIQYYNGEERAKGNILERFSAQQFPDLHSELNLSSLELGDSALYFCASSTSGGPPQHEQFFGPGTRLTVL.

This sequence joins TRBV20-1 and TRBJ2-1; possibly TRBD1 or TRBD2 for D (5 bases each). The germline V gene encodes CDR1 DFQATT and CDR2 SNEGSKA (reference sequence). The CDR3 is made up of 15 amino acids. V gave up 6 bases and J gave up 0 bases, with 15 bases separating them. The CDR3 spells CSAPSGQNSYNEQFF. The CDR3 bases are TGCAGTGCCCCCTCGGGGCAGAACTCCTACAATGAGCAGTTCTTC.

This clonotype was seen ten or more times. J is TRBJ2-1 and V is TRBV12-3 or TRBV12-4; D unresolved. V was trimmed by 2 bases and J by 5 bases, leaving 7 bases between them. The CDR3 sequence is 13 residues long. The CDR3, as DNA: TGTGCCAGCAGTTTAAGGGCAGACAATGAGCAGTTCTTC. Its translation: CASSLRADNEQFF.

This clonotype has at least ten counts. The rearrangement uses TRBV7-6 and TRBJ2-7; D is undetermined. The CDR3 length is 15 residues. Looked up from germline, CDR1 is SGHVS and CDR2 is FNYEAQ. Trimming pared 1 base from V and 0 bases from J, leaving 10 bases between. DNA for the CDR3: TGTGCCAGCAGCTTAGGTCCGGATTCCTCCTACGAGCAGTACTTC. The encoded protein is CASSLGPDSSYEQYF.

This clonotype was seen more than once but under ten times. J is TRBJ1-4 and V is TRBV2; 9 bases agree with TRBD1. Unmatched junction bases numbered 6, after V lost 6 bases and J lost 7 bases. The CDR3 runs to 14 residues. CDR1 SNHLY and CDR2 FYNNEI come from the germline V gene. The CDR3 DNA sequence: TGTGCCAGCAGGCAACAGGGGGCAAGTGAAAAACTGTTTTTT. Translation: CASRQQGASEKLFF.

This clonotype appeared a few times. The chain is built from TRBV7-2 and TRBJ1-3; weak D call: TRBD1 (5 bases). Germline-derived CDR1 and CDR2 are SGHTA and FQGNSA. The CDR3 has 15 residues. V gave up 2 bases and J gave up 2 bases, with 10 bases separating them. This CDR3 reads CASSLSVTAGNTIYF. The CDR3 DNA is TGTGCCAGCAGCTTAAGTGTGACAGCTGGAAACACCATATATTTT. Full variable domain (missing parts from reference TRBV7-2 and TRBJ1-3): GAGVSQSPSNKVTEKGKDVELRCDPISGHTALYWYRQSLGQGLEFLIYFQGNSAPDKSGLPSDRFSAERTGGSVSTLTIQRTQQEDSAVYLCASSLSVTAGNTIYFGEGSWLTVV.

Many counts were recorded for this clonotype. The chain uses TRBV3-1 and TRBJ2-1; D gene uncertain. The CDR3 is made up of 15 amino acids. The V end was cut by 0 bases, the J end by 5 bases, with 11 bases between. The germline CDR1 and CDR2 sequences are LGHDT and YNNKEL (reference sequence). The CDR3 DNA reads TGTGCCAGCAGCCAAGATGGAATGGGTGACAATGAGCAGTTCTTC. It is translated as CASSQDGMGDNEQFF.

This clonotype was recorded at least ten times. J is TRBJ2-3 and V is TRBV20-1; no clear D. This CDR3 is built from 12 residues. The germline V gene has CDR1 DFQATT and CDR2 SNEGSKA (reference sequence). V lost 1 base, J lost 10 bases, and 12 bases lay in between. CDR3 in DNA: TGCAGTGCTAGAGCTACGGTTCGAGCGCAGTATTTT. This translates into CSARATVRAQYF.

V gene TRBV28 combines with J gene TRBJ2-3; 8 bases line up with TRBD2. Germline CDR1 MDHEN, CDR2 SYDVKM. The CDR3 has 15 amino acids. With 3 bases clipped from V and 6 bases from J, the junction kept 8 bases outside the gene matches. The CDR3 nucleotides are TGTGCCAGCAGTTTGTCCTATCGGGGGGGCGATACGCAGTATTTT. Encoded protein: CASSLSYRGGDTQYF.

This chain uses TRBV20-1 with TRBJ2-2, with a possible D match to TRBD2 (6 bases). Germline CDR1 reads DFQATT; CDR2 reads SNEGSKA (reference sequence). The CDR3 runs 16 residues. V was cut by 6 bases and J by 0 bases, with 17 bases left in between. For the CDR3, the DNA is TGCAGTGCGAAGAAAATGGGAGGCGCGAACACCGGGGAGCTGTTTTTT. Protein: CSAKKMGGANTGELFF.